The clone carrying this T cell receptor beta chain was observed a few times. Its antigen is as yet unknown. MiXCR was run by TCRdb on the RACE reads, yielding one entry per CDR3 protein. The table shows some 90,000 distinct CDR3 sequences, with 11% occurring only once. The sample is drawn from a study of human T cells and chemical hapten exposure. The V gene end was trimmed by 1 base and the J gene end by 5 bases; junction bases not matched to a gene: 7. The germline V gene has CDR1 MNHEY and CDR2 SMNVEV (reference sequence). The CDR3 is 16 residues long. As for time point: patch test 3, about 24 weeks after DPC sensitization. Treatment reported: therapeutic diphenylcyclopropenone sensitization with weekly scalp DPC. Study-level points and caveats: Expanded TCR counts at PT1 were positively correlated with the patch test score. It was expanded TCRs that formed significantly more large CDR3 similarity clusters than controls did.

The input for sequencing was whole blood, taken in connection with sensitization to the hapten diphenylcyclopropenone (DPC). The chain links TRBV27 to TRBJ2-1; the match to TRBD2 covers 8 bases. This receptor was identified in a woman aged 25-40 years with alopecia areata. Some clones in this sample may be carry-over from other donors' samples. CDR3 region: CASSLLKTGGNNEQFF. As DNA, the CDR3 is TGTGCCAGCAGTTTATTAAAGACGGGGGGGAACAATGAGCAGTTCTTC.